This T cell receptor (beta chain) was obtained from a study of blood T cell repertoires in COVID-19. Study information: T cells, B-cell-depleted T cells, or PBMCs supplied cDNA or gDNA.

The repertoire was sequenced with immunoSEQ multiplex PCR; TCRdb's copy has only in-frame clones and lacks some. The sample has roughly 150,000 clones, roughly nine tenths seen once. Germline V gives CDR1 LNHNV, CDR2 YYDKDF (reference sequence). The V and J ends lost 1 base and 0 bases, in that order; junction bases with no gene match: 5. There are 16 residues in the CDR3. The sequence was obtained from a man in his fifties or sixties with active or convalescent COVID-19. The source material was peripheral blood. The gene calls are TRBV15 and TRBJ1-1, with 7 bases aligning to TRBD1. The CDR3 nucleotides read TGTGCCACCAGCAGAGGCCAGGGGGTCATGAACACTGAAGCTTTCTTT. Its protein is CATSRGQGVMNTEAFF.